One sample yielded the 8 T cell receptor beta chains listed below, sequenced in a study of cytomegalovirus exposure and HLA in healthy donors. Primers included in the PCR were 60 Vbeta and 13 Jbeta primers. Clones were read by immunoSEQ multiplex PCR, and TCRdb kept only the in-frame ones, dropping some. The data show roughly 160,000 clones, 75% to 90% seen once. The sequenced sample was PBMCs. The receptors come from a boy between 2 and 15 years old in good health and CMV-seronegative.

The V call is TRBV25-1, the J call TRBJ1-3; TRBD1 might be the D (6 bases). There are 16 residues in the CDR3. V was shortened by 5 bases and J by 2 bases, with 16 bases between the two germline ends. Germline values: CDR1 MGHDK, CDR2 SYGVNS. Here the CDR3 DNA reads TGTGCCAGCAGTAACTCTCTCAGGGGTGCTGGAAACACCATATATTTT. Encoded protein: CASSNSLRGAGNTIYF.

This chain connects TRBV15 to TRBJ2-5; D is ambiguous. The CDR3 runs to 17 residues. V was cut by 0 bases and J by 5 bases, with 19 bases left in between. Germline CDR1 and CDR2: LNHNV and YYDKDF (reference sequence). CDR3: CATSRDLTPQYPETQYF. The CDR3 region has the DNA TGTGCCACCAGCAGAGATCTGACCCCACAGTATCCGGAGACCCAGTACTTC.

V usage is TRBV6-1 and J usage is TRBJ2-7; D remains ambiguous. Germline V gene lookup returns CDR1 MNHNS and CDR2 SASEGT. This CDR3 is 11 amino acids long. V was pared by 5 bases and J by 2 bases, with 4 bases between. The CDR3 is CASSYPYEQYF. The CDR3, as DNA: TGTGCCAGCAGTTATCCCTACGAGCAGTACTTC.

The chain employs TRBV19 and TRBJ1-2; 9 bases are shared with TRBD1. The CDR3 runs 15 residues. After removal of 5 bases from V and 4 bases from J, the junction contained 8 bases not matched to a gene. Per the germline V gene, CDR1 is LNHDA and CDR2 is SQIVND (reference sequence). In DNA form, the CDR3 reads TGTGCCAGTAGTCCCGGACAGGGGACCGGCTATGGCTACACCTTC. As protein: CASSPGQGTGYGYTF.

V gene TRBV18 combines with J gene TRBJ1-2; possible D gene TRBD1, 6 bases. The CDR3 is 14 amino acids. V lost 6 bases and J 5 bases, leaving 16 bases between the germline ends. Germline values: CDR1 KGHSH, CDR2 LQKENI. The CDR3 DNA reads TGTGCCAGCTCCGGGGCCCGGACAGCATATGGCTACACCTTC. It yields the protein CASSGARTAYGYTF.

V and J are TRBV9 and TRBJ2-1, with a tentative D call TRBD2 (5 bases). The germline V gene encodes CDR1 SGDLS and CDR2 YYNGEE. CDR3 length: 14 residues. The V end lost 0 bases, the J end lost 6 bases, and 10 bases lay between the germline ends. CDR3 in amino acids: CASSVGNSANEQFF. As DNA, the CDR3 is TGTGCCAGCAGCGTAGGGAATAGCGCCAATGAGCAGTTCTTC.

This clone was observed a few times. Within the sample, other DNA sequences also encode this same CDR3. The CDR3 nucleotides are TGTGCCAGCAGCTCCCGGACAGGGTACCAAGAGACCCAGTACTTC. It encodes CASSSRTGYQETQYF. The V gene is TRBV7-2, the J gene TRBJ2-5; TRBD1 aligns across 8 bases. V shed 4 bases, J shed 0 bases, and the junction held 4 bases outside the gene matches. Germline V gene lookup returns CDR1 SGHTA and CDR2 FQGNSA. This CDR3 has 15 residues.

This chain connects TRBV11-3 to TRBJ2-7; the match to TRBD1 covers 9 bases. Germline V lookup: CDR1 SGHNT, CDR2 YENEEA. The CDR3 runs 15 residues. The V gene end was trimmed by 4 bases and the J gene end by 0 bases; junction bases not matched to a gene: 4. The CDR3 nucleotides read TGTGCCAGCAGCTCGGGACAGGGAGGCTCCTACGAGCAGTACGTC. It yields the protein CASSSGQGGSYEQYV.